This TCR beta chain appears in the sequencing data of a study of blood T cell repertoires in COVID-19. About the study: From the United States, Italy and Spain came samples of acute and convalescent COVID-19. From T cells, B-cell-depleted T cells, or PBMCs came the material, which was cDNA or gDNA.

As processed by the authors: Estimates of nucleated cell counts were drawn from the amplification of reference gene primers. Some clones are missing from TCRdb's copy, which holds only in-frame ones; the method was immunoSEQ multiplex PCR. V and J calls plus clone size are reproduced from that table; the DNA served to infer D and trimming. The data show around 200,000 clones, with around nine tenths seen just once and roughly 6.4% held by the top ten. This clone was found once. V was clipped by 7 bases and J by 1 base, with 10 bases between them. The CDR3 length is 13 residues. The germline CDR1 and CDR2 sequences are MNHEY and SVGAGI.

The clonotype originates from a man aged 55 to 70 who had recovered from COVID-19. Input material: peripheral blood. The V gene is TRBV6-5, the J gene TRBJ1-1, with D possibly matching TRBD1 (5 bases). CDR3 amino acids: CASNLDRNTEAFF. Here the CDR3 DNA reads TGTGCCAGCAACCTCGACAGGAACACTGAAGCTTTCTTT.